This T cell receptor (beta chain) was obtained from a study of cytomegalovirus exposure and HLA in healthy donors. Points on this clone: Its target is unknown.

General study findings and limits: Among TCR beta chains, those listed as cytomegalovirus-associated numbered approximately 150.

The PCR used 60 Vbeta and 13 Jbeta primers. Profiled with immunoSEQ multiplex PCR; TCRdb holds only in-frame clones, not every one. The data hold about 160,000 clones, with around 72% observed a single time. V was pared by 1 base and J by 4 bases, with 2 bases of the junction left unmatched. The germline V gene has CDR1 SQVTM and CDR2 ANQGSEA. This CDR3 is built from 13 residues. The sequence was collected from a woman between 45 and 60 years old in good health and CMV-seropositive. The sequenced sample was PBMCs. The rearrangement uses TRBV29-1 and TRBJ1-2, with 8 nucleotides matching TRBD1. In nucleotides, the CDR3 is TGCAGCGTTGAAGGACAGGGGATCTATGGCTACACCTTC. It translates to CSVEGQGIYGYTF.